These 6 T cell receptor beta chains were all obtained from the same sample, sequenced in a study of blood T cell repertoires in COVID-19. TCRdb's table, derived via immunoSEQ multiplex PCR, lists solely in-frame clones and lacks some. The sample contains around 300,000 clones, roughly 84% of which appear only once. Sample: peripheral blood. These TCRs come from a man aged 50-60 years with active or convalescent COVID-19.

The chain couples TRBV11-3 to TRBJ2-7, with a weak D call TRBD1 (5 bases). Trimming stripped 2 bases from V and 6 bases from J, with 11 bases between. The CDR3 runs 13 residues. Germline V gene lookup returns CDR1 SGHNT and CDR2 YENEEA. CDR3 region: CASSLQGLSEQYF. CDR3 coding DNA: TGTGCCAGCAGCTTACAGGGTCTTAGCGAGCAGTACTTC.

CDR3 nucleotides: TGTGCCAGCAGCCCGCGGGTGATGGATACGCAGTATTTT. This gives the protein CASSPRVMDTQYF. The J gene is TRBJ2-3, the V gene TRBV7-3; D possibly corresponds to TRBD2 (5 bases). Trimming pared 5 bases from V and 6 bases from J, leaving 12 bases between. The V gene's germline CDR1 is SGHTA and CDR2 FQGTGA. The CDR3 covers 13 residues.

The chain links TRBV6-6 to TRBJ1-1; 11 bases fit TRBD1. Losses at the gene ends were 7 bases for V and 5 bases for J; bases not matched to a gene: 9. There are 15 residues in the CDR3. The germline V gene encodes CDR1 MNHNY and CDR2 SVGAGI (reference sequence). CDR3: CASTDTGTGGTEAFF. In DNA form, the CDR3 reads TGTGCCAGCACTGACACTGGGACAGGGGGTACTGAAGCTTTCTTT.

Here the CDR3 DNA reads TGTGCCAGCAGCCAAGGTCCGTCTAGCACAGATACGCAGTATTTT. Translation: CASSQGPSSTDTQYF. The V and J genes are TRBV14 and TRBJ2-3; D not resolved. The germline gives CDR1 SGHDN, CDR2 FVKESK. V was trimmed by 1 base and J by 0 bases, leaving 8 bases between them. The CDR3 is 15 residues long.

The CDR3 protein is CASSGGGTSGAWSTDTQYF. The CDR3 DNA is TGTGCCAGCAGTGGAGGGGGGACTAGCGGAGCCTGGAGCACAGATACGCAGTATTTT. This rearrangement joins TRBV6-1 to TRBJ2-3; 11 bases line up with TRBD2. The ends lost 4 bases at V and 0 bases at J; junction bases unmatched: 12. The CDR3 has 19 residues. Per the germline V gene, CDR1 is MNHNS and CDR2 is SASEGT.

The chain links TRBV5-1 to TRBJ2-3; no clear D gene. CDR3 length: 14 amino acids. Trimming cost V 0 bases and J 3 bases, with 8 bases left between them. Germline CDR1 reads SGHRS; CDR2 reads YFSETQ. CDR3 sequence (DNA): TGCGCCAGCAGCTTGGCCTCAGGAACAGATACGCAGTATTTT. It is translated as CASSLASGTDTQYF. Together with reference TRBV5-1 and TRBJ2-3, the CDR3 gives the full variable domain: KAGVTQTPRYLIKTRGQQVTLSCSPISGHRSVSWYQQTPGQGLQFLFEYFSETQRNKGNFPGRFSGRQFSNSRSEMNVSTLELGDSALYLCASSLASGTDTQYFGPGTRLTVL.